The clone carrying this T cell receptor beta chain came up a few times. Its target is unknown. This entry comes from a study of early T cells in non-severe SARS-CoV-2 infection. Study-wide points: There was a bias toward anti-spike CD8 responses in VDJdb matching, which missed private and CD4 specificities.

Each cDNA molecule carried a unique molecular identifier. TCRdb independently ran MiXCR on the 5' RACE reads; one entry per CDR3 protein. Of about 84,000 distinct CDR3 sequences in the sample, around an eighth are singletons; the top ten hold less than 3%. V was cut by 4 bases and J by 0 bases, with 16 bases left in between. CDR1 SGHAT and CDR2 FQNNGV come from the germline V gene. The CDR3 runs to 17 residues. This receptor was identified in an adult who was a healthcare worker with PCR-confirmed SARS-CoV-2 infection or an uninfected control (not recorded which). Sequencing was carried out using whole blood. V is TRBV11-2 and J is TRBJ2-1; D is unclear. This CDR3 reads CASSSHRQLSSYNEQFF. As DNA, the CDR3 is TGTGCCAGCAGCTCCCATAGACAATTAAGCTCCTACAATGAGCAGTTCTTC. Supplemented by reference TRBV11-2 and TRBJ2-1, the full variable domain reads EAGVAQSPRYKIIEKRQSVAFWCNPISGHATLYWYQQILGQGPKLLIQFQNNGVVDDSQLPKDRFSAERLKGVDSTLKIQPAKLEDSAVYLCASSSHRQLSSYNEQFFGPGTRLTVL.